The present T cell receptor beta chain was sequenced within a study of shared clonotypes between healthy human individuals. Study results and caveats: Read depth was anticipated to influence clonotype sharing among donors.

Trimming shortened V by 0 bases and J by 5 bases, and 18 bases separated the two germline ends. The germline gives CDR1 LNHNV, CDR2 YYDKDF (reference sequence). CDR3 length: 17 residues. Concerning this clone: Its antigen remains unknown.

As handled by the study authors: ImmunoSEQ output lacked quality scores and full-length reads, limiting matched filtering. Some clones are missing from TCRdb's copy, which holds only in-frame ones; the method was immunoSEQ multiplex PCR. V and J calls and clone size come straight from that table; D and trimming were deduced from the DNA. Altogether about 530,000 clones are present, about 75% being singletons, with the ten largest covering under 15%. The chain couples TRBV15 to TRBJ2-3; possibly TRBD2 for D (6 bases). The source is a middle-aged woman in good health. Some clones in this sample may be carry-over from other donors' samples. Sequenced input: PBMCs. The CDR3 DNA reads TGTGCCACCAGCAGAGATTCCGCTAGCGACACCGGAGATACGCAGTATTTT. Encoded protein: CATSRDSASDTGDTQYF.